Sequencing of this T cell receptor beta chain was carried out in a study of blood T cell repertoires in COVID-19. For the study at large: In each case, the material was cDNA or gDNA derived from T cells, B-cell-depleted T cells, or PBMCs.

Recruited during active infection, patients (from Seattle) were subsequently followed longitudinally. The CDR3 is 13 amino acids. Trimming took 10 bases from V and 0 from J, leaving 12 bases between them. Germline V gene data show CDR1 as MNHEY and CDR2 as SVGAGI. The data were produced by immunoSEQ multiplex PCR, yet TCRdb's version contains in-frame clones alone and is incomplete. The table shows some 310,000 clones, with 85% to 90% occurring only once. V is TRBV6-5 and J is TRBJ1-1, with a possible D match to TRBD1 (5 bases). The TCR originated in a woman aged 25 to 45 with COVID-19, enrolled during active disease. The material sequenced was peripheral blood. CDR3 sequence reads: CATFGQMNTEAFF. Here the CDR3 DNA reads TGTGCCACCTTCGGACAAATGAACACTGAAGCTTTCTTT.